The clone carrying this T cell receptor (beta chain) has a handful of counts. The antigen is undetermined. Profiled with immunoSEQ multiplex PCR; TCRdb holds only in-frame clones, not every one. The repertoire holds 2,500 to 4,000 clones, with around 30% as singletons. This record comes from a study of T cells in localized non-small cell lung cancer. The study, taken as a whole, reports: Tumor trailed uninvolved adjacent lung in T cell clonality, which peaked there. Sequencing was restricted to one tumor region; therefore, heterogeneity remains possible. A median about 62 of the top 100 tumor clones appeared in adjacent lung. Increased T cell density in blood showed an association with longer overall survival.

This TCR derives from a man aged 40-75 years with stage I lung adenocarcinoma. Sequencing used lung tumor tissue, obtained before any cancer treatment.

CDR3 nucleotides: TGTGCCAGCAGCTCCCCTAATCTCAATGAAGCTTTCTTT. Translation gives CASSSPNLNEAFF. The chain recombines TRBV28 with TRBJ1-1; D not certain. Trimming took off 6 bases at V and 7 bases at J, with 15 bases between the two ends. This CDR3 is 13 amino acids long. The V gene's germline CDR1 is MDHEN and CDR2 SYDVKM.